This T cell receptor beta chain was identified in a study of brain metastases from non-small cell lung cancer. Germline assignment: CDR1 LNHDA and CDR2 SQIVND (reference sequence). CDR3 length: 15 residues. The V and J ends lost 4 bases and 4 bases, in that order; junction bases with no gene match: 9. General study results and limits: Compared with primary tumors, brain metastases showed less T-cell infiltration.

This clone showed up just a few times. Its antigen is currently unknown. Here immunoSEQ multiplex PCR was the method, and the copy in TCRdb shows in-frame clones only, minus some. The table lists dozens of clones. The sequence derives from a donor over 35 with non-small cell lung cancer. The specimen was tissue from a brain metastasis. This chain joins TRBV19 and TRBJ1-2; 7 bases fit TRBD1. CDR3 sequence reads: CASSTSYRGAYGYTF. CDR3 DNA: TGTGCCAGTAGTACCTCGTACAGGGGAGCCTATGGCTACACCTTC.